The 19 T cell receptor beta chains given below trace back to one sample, sequenced in a study of shared clonotypes between healthy human individuals. Profiled with immunoSEQ multiplex PCR; TCRdb holds only in-frame clones, not every one. Of 1,500,000 or so clones listed, less than 99% are singletons. Sequencing was performed on naive CD4+ T cells sorted from blood. Subset here: CD45RA+ positively selected. These receptors were collected from a man younger than 45 in good health.

This clone appeared once. The J gene is TRBJ2-1, the V gene TRBV9; the D call may be TRBD1 or TRBD2 (5 bases each). Germline CDR1 is SGDLS and CDR2 is YYNGEE. V was pared by 2 bases and J by 8 bases, with 8 bases between. The CDR3 is made up of 12 amino acids. The CDR3: CASSVEGHEQFF. CDR3 sequence (DNA): TGTGCCAGCAGCGTCGAGGGGCATGAGCAGTTCTTC.

CDR3 loop: CASSVDEVVDEQYF. DNA of the CDR3: TGTGCCAGCAGCGTCGATGAGGTGGTGGACGAGCAGTACTTC. J is TRBJ2-7 and V is TRBV9; D unresolved. The CDR3 extends over 14 amino acids. CDR1 and CDR2 (germline): SGDLS, YYNGEE. Trimming left V 2 bases short and J 5 bases short, with 14 bases between. Drawing the rest from reference TRBV9 and TRBJ2-7, the complete variable domain is DSGVTQTPKHLITATGQRVTLRCSPRSGDLSVYWYQQSLDQGLQFLIQYYNGEERAKGNILERFSAQQFPDLHSELNLSSLELGDSALYFCASSVDEVVDEQYFGPGTRLTVT.

The J gene is TRBJ2-3, the V gene TRBV5-6, with 7 bases matching TRBD1. Germline CDR1 reads SGHDT; CDR2 reads YYEEEE. With V trimmed by 5 bases and J by 3 bases, 6 bases remained unmatched. The CDR3 consists of 14 residues. Here the CDR3 reads CASRRGRGTDTQYF. CDR3 sequence (DNA): TGTGCCAGCAGGAGGGGGCGCGGAACAGATACGCAGTATTTT.

The table lists this clone with a count of one. This chain uses TRBV4-2 with TRBJ2-1; 7 bases are shared with TRBD1. J lost 9 bases, V lost 2 bases, and 16 bases had no gene match. The V gene's germline CDR1 is LGHNA and CDR2 YNFKEQ. The CDR3 is 17 residues long. The CDR3 loop is CASSQRIGTAPGPEQFF. The CDR3 DNA reads as TGTGCCAGCAGCCAACGTATAGGGACAGCGCCCGGGCCTGAGCAGTTCTTC.

The J gene is TRBJ2-1, the V gene TRBV9; weak D call: TRBD2 (6 bases). CDR3 length: 15 amino acids. V lost 0 bases and J lost 6, with 13 bases in between. The germline gives CDR1 SGDLS, CDR2 YYNGEE. The CDR3 is CASSVDVGSFNEQFF. CDR3 sequence (DNA): TGTGCCAGCAGCGTAGACGTCGGGAGTTTCAATGAGCAGTTCTTC.

The V gene is TRBV7-2, the J gene TRBJ1-2; TRBD1 is a possible D gene (5 bases). Trimming took 5 bases from V and 8 from J, leaving 15 bases between them. This CDR3 has 13 amino acids. The germline CDR1 and CDR2 sequences are SGHTA and FQGNSA. The CDR3 coding sequence is TGTGCCAGCAGCCTGGGGACCCTCGGAGGCTACACCTTC. This encodes CASSLGTLGGYTF.

The rearrangement uses TRBV11-2 and TRBJ1-1; weak D call: TRBD1 (5 bases). Trimming removed 1 base at V and 10 bases at J, with 16 bases between. The CDR3 spans 14 residues. The V gene's germline CDR1 is SGHAT and CDR2 FQNNGV. The CDR3 bases are TGTGCCAGCAGCTTAGTAGCCAGGCTGGGGGGAGCTTTCTTT. Translating gives CASSLVARLGGAFF.

The chain employs TRBV6-5 and TRBJ1-2; 9 bases are a match to TRBD1. The germline gives CDR1 MNHEY, CDR2 SVGAGI. CDR3 length equals 13 residues. Germline trimming cut 5 bases from V and 4 bases from J; bases unmatched to any gene: 2. The CDR3 spells CASSGTGPYGYTF. The CDR3 DNA follows: TGTGCCAGCAGTGGGACAGGGCCCTATGGCTACACCTTC.

This chain connects TRBV5-4 to TRBJ2-7; no firm D call. Trimming took off 1 base at V and 1 base at J, with 9 bases between the two ends. Germline CDR1 is SGHNT and CDR2 is YYREEE (reference sequence). The CDR3 spans 14 residues. This CDR3 reads CASSLKGPSYEQYF. The CDR3, as DNA: TGTGCCAGCAGCTTGAAGGGCCCTTCCTACGAGCAGTACTTC.

The V and J genes are TRBV2 and TRBJ2-5, with D perhaps TRBD2 (7 bases). The CDR3 has 13 amino acids. Germline CDR1 and CDR2: SNHLY and FYNNEI. V shed 7 bases and J shed 1 base, with 10 bases lying between them. The CDR3 coding sequence is TGTGCCAGCAACAGGGAGGGCCAAGAGACCCAGTACTTC. Protein product: CASNREGQETQYF.

The chain links TRBV5-6 to TRBJ2-1, with a possible D match to TRBD2 (6 bases). With 4 bases removed from V and 3 bases from J, the gap between germline ends came to 14 bases. The CDR3 contains 15 residues. Germline V gene data show CDR1 as SGHDT and CDR2 as YYEEEE. The CDR3 loop is CASSQRTIFYNEQFF. The CDR3 bases are TGTGCCAGCAGCCAAAGGACTATTTTCTACAATGAGCAGTTCTTC.

This rearrangement joins TRBV6-6 to TRBJ2-5; 7 nucleotides agree with TRBD1. Unmatched junction bases numbered 5, after V lost 7 bases and J lost 3 bases. Germline V gene lookup returns CDR1 MNHNY and CDR2 SVGAGI (reference sequence). This CDR3 contains 13 residues. CDR3 nucleotides: TGTGCCAGCAACCGGGACAGCAAAGAGACCCAGTACTTC. It encodes CASNRDSKETQYF.

This chain links TRBV9 with TRBJ2-5; D may be TRBD1 (5 bases). This CDR3 contains 15 residues. V was shortened by 0 bases and J by 2 bases, with 11 bases between the two germline ends. Germline V gene data show CDR1 as SGDLS and CDR2 as YYNGEE. The CDR3 DNA reads TGTGCCAGCAGCGTAGCAGGGCTGTCACAAGAGACCCAGTACTTC. This translates into CASSVAGLSQETQYF.

The chain joins TRBV2 to TRBJ2-7; 11 positions agree with TRBD1. Germline CDR1 is SNHLY and CDR2 is FYNNEI. V shed 11 bases and J 1 base; nucleotides not matched to a gene: 4. This CDR3 is 13 amino acids long. The CDR3 DNA follows: TGTGCCGACCGGGACAGGGGGTCCTACGAGCAGTACTTC. It codes for CADRDRGSYEQYF.

V gene TRBV28 combines with J gene TRBJ1-2, with a possible D match to TRBD1 (6 bases). Between the trimmed V and J ends, which lost 7 bases and 6 bases, there was a span of 18 bases. Per germline, CDR1 MDHEN and CDR2 SYDVKM. CDR3 length: 14 amino acids. CDR3 region: CASTSSPGTNGYTF. The CDR3 DNA reads TGTGCCAGCACTTCATCCCCCGGGACAAATGGCTACACCTTC.

The rearrangement joins TRBV4-2 to TRBJ2-1; 10 bases are shared with TRBD2. The CDR3 runs 16 residues. Trimming at V came to 2 bases and at J to 6 bases, leaving 7 bases not matched to a gene. The germline V gene has CDR1 LGHNA and CDR2 YNFKEQ. The CDR3 bases are TGTGCCAGCAGCCAATCTAGCGGGAGATCGAGCAATGAGCAGTTCTTC. Its translation is CASSQSSGRSSNEQFF.

This sequence joins TRBV20-1 and TRBJ1-4; D remains unclear. V was shortened by 4 bases and J by 14 bases, with 11 bases between the two germline ends. The CDR3 covers 10 residues. Germline V gene lookup returns CDR1 DFQATT and CDR2 SNEGSKA (reference sequence). The CDR3 DNA reads TGCAGTGCTATGAGGGTCGGGCTGTTTTTT. Amino acid sequence: CSAMRVGLFF.

V and J are TRBV19 and TRBJ2-7, with 7 positions matching TRBD2. This CDR3 is built from 15 residues. The trim removed 5 bases at V and 3 bases at J, leaving 10 bases unmatched. From germline, CDR1 is LNHDA and CDR2 SQIVND (reference sequence). The CDR3 sequence is CASSRLQRGGYEQYF. CDR3 DNA sequence: TGTGCCAGTAGTCGATTACAGCGGGGTGGCTACGAGCAGTACTTC.

This sequence joins TRBV6-5 and TRBJ2-4, with D perhaps TRBD1 (6 bases). This CDR3 comprises 14 residues. V lost 2 bases to trimming and J lost 14 bases, with 19 bases between them. Per germline, CDR1 MNHEY and CDR2 SVGAGI. The CDR3 coding sequence is TGTGCCAGCAGTTACGGGGGTTCGGGACATCTAAAGTACTTC. It specifies CASSYGGSGHLKYF.